The 8 T cell receptor beta chains below all came from one sample that was sequenced in a study of control samples from healthy donors and cancer patients. This table comes from immunoSEQ multiplex PCR, and its TCRdb copy is limited to in-frame clones, with some not included. In the table there are some 78,000 clones, 70% to 90% of which are singletons. The material sequenced was blood. All receptors come from a woman between 55 and 75 years old in good health.

This clone was observed many times. The chain is built from TRBV19 and TRBJ1-5; no firm D call. Germline-derived CDR1 and CDR2 are LNHDA and SQIVND (reference sequence). The CDR3 spans 13 residues. The ends were cut back, 3 bases at V and 9 bases at J, with 12 bases in the middle. CDR3 protein: CASSMYSDPPQHF. The CDR3 DNA reads as TGTGCCAGTAGTATGTATTCGGATCCGCCCCAGCATTTT.

As for this clone: The sample holds other DNA sequences that translate to the same CDR3. The DNA for the CDR3 is TGCGCCAGCAGCCAAGGGCTCCTGAGACAGCTAACAGATACGCAGTATTTT. Its protein product is CASSQGLLRQLTDTQYF. This sequence joins TRBV4-1 and TRBJ2-3, with D tentatively TRBD1 (5 bases). This CDR3 is 17 amino acids long. Germline CDR1 reads MGHRA; CDR2 reads YSYEKL. Trimming pared 1 base from V and 3 bases from J, leaving 17 bases between.

The gene calls are TRBV6-6 and TRBJ1-1, with TRBD1 identical over 7 bases. The junction had 6 bases not matched to a gene; V was cut back by 4 bases and J by 4 bases. Germline V gene data show CDR1 as MNHNY and CDR2 as SVGAGI (reference sequence). This CDR3 region has 14 residues. The CDR3 spells CASSSRQGGTEAFF. The CDR3 DNA reads TGTGCCAGCAGTTCCAGACAGGGTGGCACTGAAGCTTTCTTT.

This clone was detected a few times. The genes are TRBV19 and TRBJ1-2, with TRBD1 identical over 7 bases. CDR3 length: 13 residues. J gave up 2 bases and V 5 bases, and 2 bases lay outside the gene matches. Germline assignment: CDR1 LNHDA and CDR2 SQIVND (reference sequence). CDR3 loop: CASSSTGNYGYTF. In DNA, the CDR3 is TGTGCCAGTAGTTCGACAGGGAACTATGGCTACACCTTC.

The chain is built from TRBV18 and TRBJ2-2, with D perhaps assigned TRBD1 or TRBD2 (5 bases each). The CDR3 covers 14 residues. The germline V gene has CDR1 KGHSH and CDR2 LQKENI. Between the trimmed V and J ends, which lost 2 bases and 4 bases, there was a span of 8 bases. For the CDR3, the DNA is TGTGCCAGCTCACCAGGGGGAACCACCGGGGAGCTGTTTTTT. This sequence encodes CASSPGGTTGELFF.

The rearrangement links TRBV4-1 to TRBJ1-2; D possibly corresponds to TRBD1 (5 bases). This CDR3 spans 16 amino acids. Trimming pared 0 bases from V and 8 bases from J, leaving 19 bases between. Germline assignment: CDR1 MGHRA and CDR2 YSYEKL. CDR3 residues: CASSQDLDRLGRGYTF. In nucleotides, the CDR3 is TGCGCCAGCAGCCAAGATCTAGACAGATTGGGTAGGGGCTACACCTTC.

The genes are TRBV2 and TRBJ2-7; D tentatively fits TRBD1 or TRBD2 (5 bases each). The V gene's germline CDR1 is SNHLY and CDR2 FYNNEI. There are 15 residues in the CDR3. Trimming pared 4 bases from V and 3 bases from J, leaving 16 bases between. The CDR3 DNA reads as TGTGCCAGCAGTGTTACCCGGGACGCCTTCTACGAGCAGTACTTC. Amino acid sequence: CASSVTRDAFYEQYF.

The chain combines TRBV25-1 with TRBJ1-6; D possibly corresponds to TRBD1 (6 bases). Germline CDR1 MGHDK, CDR2 SYGVNS. With 1 base removed from V and 10 bases from J, the gap between germline ends came to 11 bases. The CDR3 extends over 14 amino acids. This chain's CDR3 is CASSESQGTSPLHF. CDR3 in DNA: TGTGCCAGCAGTGAATCCCAGGGGACCTCACCCCTCCACTTT.